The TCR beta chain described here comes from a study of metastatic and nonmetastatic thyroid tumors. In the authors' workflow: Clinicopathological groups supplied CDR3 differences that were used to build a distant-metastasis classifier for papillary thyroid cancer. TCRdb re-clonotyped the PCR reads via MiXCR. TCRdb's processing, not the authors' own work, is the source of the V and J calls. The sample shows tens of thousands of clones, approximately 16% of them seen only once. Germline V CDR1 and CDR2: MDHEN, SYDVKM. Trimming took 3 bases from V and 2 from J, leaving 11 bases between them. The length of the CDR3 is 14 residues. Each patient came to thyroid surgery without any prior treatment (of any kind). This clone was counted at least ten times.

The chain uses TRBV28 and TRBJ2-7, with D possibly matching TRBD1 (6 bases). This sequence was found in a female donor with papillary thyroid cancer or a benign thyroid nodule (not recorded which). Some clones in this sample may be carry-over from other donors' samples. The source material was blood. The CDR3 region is CASSFRQEPYEQYF. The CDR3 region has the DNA TGTGCCAGCAGTTTCAGACAGGAACCCTACGAGCAGTACTTC.